This T cell receptor (beta chain) was retrieved from a study of CD8+ T cells in alopecia areata. The CDR3 totals 14 residues. Between the trimmed V and J ends, which lost 2 bases and 2 bases, there was a span of 10 bases. Germline V gene lookup returns CDR1 LGHNA and CDR2 YNFKEQ. Described treatment: oral pan-JAK inhibitor, 5-10 mg twice daily. Collection of lesional scalp punch biopsies and peripheral blood was performed in alopecia areata patients. The authors sorted CD4+ and CD8+ T cells from PBMCs. Extraction and reverse transcription of RNA yielded cDNA as the sequencing template. Sequenced by immunoSEQ multiplex PCR; TCRdb stores in-frame clones only, minus some. Among about 110,000 clones, about four fifths were seen once, and the ten largest hold roughly 23%.

This TCR derives from a human donor with alopecia areata. The sample was CD8+ T cells sorted from blood, taken at week 24, from a patient treated with tofacitinib. The chain links TRBV4-2 to TRBJ2-7, with a weak D call TRBD1 (6 bases). CDR3 residues: CASSQFTGTYEQYF. CDR3 bases: TGTGCCAGCAGCCAATTTACAGGGACCTACGAGCAGTACTTC.